These 12 T cell receptor beta chains came from one sample sequenced in a study of lymphopenia after photon versus proton radiotherapy. Using immunoSEQ multiplex PCR, the repertoire was profiled, and TCRdb retains in-frame clones only, with some absent. This sample has tens of thousands of clones, with over 70% found just once. Sequencing was performed on peripheral blood, taken from a patient treated with proton-based radiotherapy. Receptor source: a man aged 80 or over with esophageal cancer.

V and J are TRBV6-6 and TRBJ2-1; D remains unclear. V lost 1 base and J 9 bases, leaving 10 bases between the germline ends. Germline-derived CDR1 and CDR2 are MNHNY and SVGAGI (reference sequence). The CDR3 length is 13 residues. CDR3 region: CASSYFTDGEQFF. DNA of the CDR3: TGTGCCAGCAGTTACTTCACAGACGGTGAGCAGTTCTTC.

As concerns this clone: At one boundary the junction diverges from the germline segment, which might be a read error. The CDR3 loop reads CASSPSWGGGYNEQFF. CDR3 DNA sequence: TGTGCTAGCAGCCCGTCGTGGGGTGGAGGGTACAATGAGCAGTTCTTC. V and J are TRBV7-7 and TRBJ2-1; weak D call: TRBD2 (6 bases). Germline V gives CDR1 SSHAT, CDR2 FNYEAQ (reference sequence). CDR3 length: 16 residues.

This clone was counted once. This sequence joins TRBV6-5 and TRBJ2-3; D gene unclear. Trimming pared 0 bases from V and 5 bases from J, leaving 9 bases between. The germline V gene has CDR1 MNHEY and CDR2 SVGAGI. This CDR3 comprises 14 residues. DNA for the CDR3: TGTGCCAGCAGTTACTCGCGGTTCATAGATACGCAGTATTTT. As protein: CASSYSRFIDTQYF.

In this sample, this clone turned up many times. The chain carries TRBV27 and TRBJ2-7; no definite D call. Germline-derived CDR1 and CDR2 are MNHEY and SMNVEV (reference sequence). This CDR3 region has 13 residues. The V gene lost 6 bases and the J gene lost 3 bases, with 12 bases spanning the gap. The CDR3 region is CASSSRTVYEQYF. CDR3 bases: TGTGCCAGCAGCAGCCGGACCGTCTACGAGCAGTACTTC.

The V call is TRBV7-9, the J call TRBJ2-1; 8 nucleotides agree with TRBD2. Looked up from germline, CDR1 is SEHNR and CDR2 is FQNEAQ (reference sequence). The CDR3 consists of 14 residues. V shed 1 base, J shed 8 bases, and the junction held 4 bases outside the gene matches. The DNA of the CDR3 is TGTGCCAGCAGCTTAGGGGGACTAGTCGATGAGCAGTTCTTC. Translation gives CASSLGGLVDEQFF.

The V gene is TRBV18, the J gene TRBJ1-4; D remains unclear. Germline values: CDR1 KGHSH, CDR2 LQKENI. Trimming removed 3 bases from V and 3 bases from J, with 20 bases in between. CDR3 size: 18 residues. In nucleotides, the CDR3 is TGTGCCAGCTCACCTTTTACCGAGGGTGCATCCCCTAATGAAAAACTGTTTTTT. Translating it yields CASSPFTEGASPNEKLFF.

The CDR3 is CSGAIGSGQETQYF. The CDR3 DNA reads as TGCAGCGGAGCAATTGGGAGTGGCCAAGAGACCCAGTACTTC. The genes are TRBV29-1 and TRBJ2-5; D may be TRBD2 (5 bases). The CDR3 length is 14 residues. The ends were cut back, 7 bases at V and 1 base at J, with 16 bases in the middle. Per germline, CDR1 SQVTM and CDR2 ANQGSEA.

This chain uses TRBV10-3 with TRBJ2-1, with a possible D match to TRBD2 (5 bases). Trimming removed 8 bases from V and 1 base from J, with 12 bases in between. CDR1 and CDR2 (germline): ENHRY, SYGVKD. The CDR3 has 14 amino acids. CDR3 nucleotides: TGTGCCATCGGGGATAGCGAATCCTACAATGAGCAGTTCTTC. Protein product: CAIGDSESYNEQFF.

The chain combines TRBV7-9 with TRBJ2-5; D remains ambiguous. This CDR3 contains 13 residues. Germline CDR1 SEHNR, CDR2 FQNEAQ (reference sequence). Between the trimmed V and J ends, which lost 7 bases and 5 bases, there was a span of 14 bases. The CDR3 DNA sequence: TGTGCCAGCACCCCCCTGGGCCTGGAGACCCAGTACTTC. Translating gives CASTPLGLETQYF.

The chain uses TRBV4-3 and TRBJ2-3, with 10 bases matching TRBD2. This CDR3 has 18 residues. The germline V gene has CDR1 LGHNA and CDR2 YSLEER. Trimming removed 0 bases from V and 0 bases from J; junction bases left unmatched: 6. In nucleotides, the CDR3 is TGCGCCAGCAGCCAAGATCCGGGACTAGCGATGAGCACAGATACGCAGTATTTT. This gives the protein CASSQDPGLAMSTDTQYF.

This clone was counted a few times. The chain uses TRBV30 and TRBJ2-7; 7 positions agree with TRBD1. This CDR3 comprises 14 residues. J lost 0 bases, V lost 0 bases, and 2 bases had no gene match. Germline CDR1 and CDR2: GTSNPN and SVGIG (reference sequence). CDR3 DNA sequence: TGTGCCTGGAGTGTGGACAGGTTCTCCTACGAGCAGTACTTC. Encoded protein: CAWSVDRFSYEQYF.

The chain employs TRBV6-5 and TRBJ2-3; a weak D match, TRBD1 (6 bases). The V gene's germline CDR1 is MNHEY and CDR2 SVGAGI. The V end was cut by 0 bases, the J end by 4 bases, with 8 bases between. This CDR3 comprises 14 residues. In nucleotides, the CDR3 is TGTGCCAGCAGTTACTCGCAGGGGTCAGATACGCAGTATTTT. Encoded protein: CASSYSQGSDTQYF.